The clone carrying this TCR beta chain has only a few counts. Its target is not known. Sequencing used immunoSEQ multiplex PCR; TCRdb keeps in-frame clones, though not all of them. The sample has approximately 160,000 clones, roughly nine tenths seen once. Germline lookup yields CDR1 SNHLY and CDR2 FYNNEI. The CDR3 has 14 amino acids. The V segment lost 6 bases and the J segment 6 bases; nucleotides outside the gene matches: 7. The sample comes from a study of lymphopenia after photon versus proton radiotherapy. General observations from the study: Under photons, naive T cells and diversity fell while effector/memory populations rose.

Here the sequenced sample was peripheral blood, taken from a patient treated with photon-based radiotherapy. The V and J genes are TRBV2 and TRBJ2-7; 11 nucleotides agree with TRBD1. This clonotype originated in a man in his fifties with gastric cancer. CDR3 nucleotide sequence: TGTGCCAGCAGATGGAGGACAGGGGGCAGCGAGCAGTACTTC. Translated, it gives CASRWRTGGSEQYF.